The text below deals with one T cell receptor beta chain. This clonotype was detected many times. What antigen it recognizes has not been identified. Base quality data are lacking; no much larger clone is found one base away. Sequences MDHEN (CDR1) and SYDVKM (CDR2) are obtained from the germline V gene. The CDR3 sequence holds 14 residues, the cysteine and phenylalanine included. CDR3 DNA is the only sequence kept; it has 42 bases, read in frame from the first base. Clipping removes 7 bases from V and 2 bases from J, with 4 as the unmatched junction base count. Stable Graves' hyperthyroidism was defined as the absence of progression to ophthalmopathy over 18 months of follow-up. Hyperthyroidism patients were aged 18 to 65 years and newly diagnosed, with disease duration of less than 2 months. Patients with uncontrolled infections, other autoimmune diseases, pregnancy or lactation were excluded. Diagnoses relied on clinical symptoms, serum thyroxine and TRAb, thyroid ultrasound and orbital computed tomography. PBMCs were isolated from more than 8 ml of fresh peripheral blood by Ficoll-Paque density gradient centrifugation. Trizol reagent was used to extract total RNA, and RNA quality was then checked on an Agilent 2100 Bioanalyzer.

The TCR beta CDR3 regions were amplified from the RNA transcripts. For the first round of RT-PCR on the TCR CDR3, the HTBI primer set was used together with the Qiagen OneStep RT-PCR kit. The libraries were constructed in a second round of multiplex PCR and then size-selected and purified. Libraries were sequenced paired-end with 100 bp reads on an Illumina HiSeq2000. Per the original workflow: SOAPnuke was used to process the raw data, removing reads that contained adapters or uncalled bases, had a mean Phred below 15, or lacked an exact match to the constant primer or identifier. COPE v1.2.5 was used to merge the high-quality paired reads, and each unique nucleotide sequence was defined as a clonotype. MiTCR v1.1 was used to align the clonotypes against IMGT TRBV, TRBD and TRBJ reference segments. Only V-J combinations with frequency above 0.0001, covering 99.2% of repertoires, were analysed. A TCS score was defined as the ratio between F50 (clonal expansion) and ExV (chaos), using BLOSUM62-based TCRdist between CDR3 peptides within each V-J. Welch's t-statistics and random forest reduced 500 to 650 V-J features to fewer than 15, which were used in a naive Bayes classifier (R e1071). The raw public data were reprocessed by TCRdb itself: fastp quality trimming at Q25, MiXCR clonotype calling, in-frame beta chains only. Rows matching on CDR3 protein sequence are summarized as one entry with the most common DNA and genes. TCRdb's processing, not the authors' own work, is the source of the V and J calls. This sample is represented by around 420,000 distinct CDR3 sequences; approximately 14% of them were singletons. 5% to 6.5% of the sample comes from the top ten.

The data derive from a study of T cells in Graves' hyperthyroidism and ophthalmopathy (dated by TCRdb to the late 2010s). As for the study more broadly: Peripheral blood was sampled at the time of initial diagnosis, prior to any treatment. To identify distinguishing TCR V-J signatures, a discovery cohort of 90 to 100 patients was used, comprising approximately 40 with Graves' ophthalmopathy and about 59 with stable Graves' hyperthyroidism. An independent validation cohort of about 20 hyperthyroidism patients and 17 patients who later progressed to ophthalmopathy tested prospective prediction of ophthalmopathy. The 100 discovery patients were divided at random into training and test sets in a 7:3 ratio. In addition, the study compared T-cell repertoires in thyroid tissue and in blood from roughly 6 Graves' hyperthyroidism patients. After sampling, hyperthyroidism patients received methimazole starting at 30 mg daily, and ophthalmopathy patients received high-dose intravenous methylprednisolone. The paper reports TCR Vbeta CDR3 sequencing of roughly 140 peripheral blood samples: under 45 ophthalmopathy, 70 to 85 hyperthyroidism and approximately 17 progressor patients.

Overall study outcomes, separate from this receptor: Sample size was not statistically predetermined, and blinding of investigators to group allocation was not performed. In validation, the model predicted progression to ophthalmopathy a median of about 6.5 months before onset, with about 71% sensitivity and 72.22% specificity. In cross-validation, a model built on a 13 V-J signature told ophthalmopathy apart from stable hyperthyroidism with approximately 90% sensitivity and around 81% specificity, and in testing the same model reached 80%/75%. Most expanded thyroid clonotypes (frequency above 0.001) were also detected in blood, a finding suggesting that blood repertoires may reflect thyroid immune responses.

The chain is assembled from TRBV28 and TRBJ2-1; 8 middle bases align to TRBD2. The source material was blood. The TCR comes from a woman younger than 30 with Graves' hyperthyroidism. CDR3 sequence: CASTPGLAYNEQFF. In nucleotide form, the sequence is TGTGCCAGCACCCCGGGACTAGCCTACAATGAGCAGTTCTTC. Joined to the reference TRBV28 and TRBJ2-1 proteins, this CDR3 gives the full variable domain: DVKVTQSSRYLVKRTGEKVFLECVQDMDHENMFWYRQDPGLGLRLIYFSYDVKMKEKGDIPEGYSVSREKKERFSLILESASTNQTSMYLCASTPGLAYNEQFFGPGTRLTVL.